This is a list of T cell receptor beta chains from one sample in a study of T cells after yellow fever vaccination. Using its own MiXCR run on the 5' RACE reads, TCRdb lists one record per CDR3 protein. Altogether about 340,000 distinct CDR3 sequences are present, 9.5% to 15% being singletons, with the ten largest covering around 3%. The material sequenced was CD4+ T cells sorted from PBMCs, taken 15 days after the yellow fever booster vaccination. These receptors were collected from a man between 18 and 35 years old who received the YFV17D yellow fever vaccine. Both conserved end residues are part of each CDR3. Each record gives: clone size, J gene, D gene, V gene, CDR3 protein, CDR3 DNA. D genes are given only for firm matches. Size is stated for part of the rows, as once, few or many counts, or as a class when the clone is expanded.

. | TRBJ2-5 | . | TRBV29-1 | CSVVVHQETQYF | TGCAGCGTTGTGGTACACCAAGAGACCCAGTACTTC
many | TRBJ1-1 | TRBD1 | TRBV28 | CASRRPGQGLDTEAFF | TGTGCCAGCAGGCGACCGGGACAGGGTTTAGACACTGAAGCTTTCTTT
. | TRBJ2-7 | TRBD1 | TRBV18 | CASSRAPGQQDEQYF | TGTGCCAGCTCACGAGCTCCGGGACAGCAAGACGAGCAGTACTTC
few | TRBJ2-5 | TRBD2 | TRBV7-2 | CASSLAGGTQETQYF | TGTGCCAGCAGCTTAGCCGGGGGGACCCAAGAGACCCAGTACTTC
. | TRBJ1-2 | . | TRBV29-1 | CSAQFGGAVNYGYTF | TGCAGCGCCCAGTTTGGGGGGGCCGTAAACTATGGCTACACCTTC
. | TRBJ2-3 | TRBD2 | TRBV20-1 | CSARDIPSGSTDTQYF | TGCAGTGCTAGAGATATCCCTAGCGGGAGCACAGATACGCAGTATTTT
. | TRBJ2-4 | TRBD1 | TRBV10-3 | CAIRAGTGKNIQYF | TGTGCCATCAGAGCCGGGACAGGGAAAAACATTCAGTACTTC
. | TRBJ1-2 | TRBD1 | TRBV29-1 | CSVASWGTAYGYTF | TGCAGCGTTGCGTCATGGGGGACAGCATATGGCTACACCTTC
many | TRBJ1-2 | TRBD1 | TRBV5-1 | CASSSGQGDNYGYTF | TGCGCCAGCAGCTCCGGACAGGGAGACAACTATGGCTACACCTTC
few | TRBJ2-3 | . | TRBV7-3 | CASSLGSVYKDTQYF | TGTGCCAGCAGCTTAGGGTCAGTGTATAAGGATACGCAGTATTTT
many | TRBJ1-2 | . | TRBV12-5 | CASGLVLERAGGYTF | TGTGCTAGTGGTTTGGTACTGGAAAGGGCCGGGGGCTACACCTTC
few | TRBJ1-5 | . | TRBV6-5 | CASSYAKIAPQHF | TGTGCCAGCAGTTACGCCAAAATTGCGCCCCAGCATTTT
few | TRBJ2-2 | TRBD1 | TRBV11-2 | CASSPGGWTKNTGELFF | TGTGCCAGCAGCCCAGGGGGCTGGACAAAGAACACCGGGGAGCTGTTTTTT
many | TRBJ2-1 | TRBD1 | TRBV24-1 | CATSDPGTGGNEQFF | TGTGCCACCAGTGATCCGGGGACAGGGGGCAATGAGCAGTTCTTC
many | TRBJ2-1 | TRBD2 | TRBV19 | CASSRVPSGVLSSYNEQFF | TGTGCCAGTAGTAGGGTCCCTAGCGGGGTGCTTAGCTCCTACAATGAGCAGTTCTTC
many | TRBJ2-1 | TRBD1 | TRBV7-3 | CASSSPGQGNNEQFF | TGTGCCAGCAGCTCCCCAGGACAGGGGAACAATGAGCAGTTCTTC
few | TRBJ2-7 | TRBD2 | TRBV27 | CASSLKLAGGYEQYF | TGTGCCAGCAGTTTAAAGCTAGCGGGGGGCTACGAGCAGTACTTC
few | TRBJ2-3 | . | TRBV2 | CASIYGGQGTYTQYF | TGTGCCAGCATCTACGGCGGGCAGGGTACCTATACGCAGTATTTT
few | TRBJ1-5 | . | TRBV5-6 | CASSFWSASNQPQHF | TGTGCCAGCAGCTTCTGGTCAGCGTCCAATCAGCCCCAGCATTTT
. | TRBJ2-3 | . | TRBV3-1 | CASSPRPGLVNTQYF | TGTGCCAGCAGCCCCCGACCGGGTTTGGTGAATACGCAGTATTTT
. | TRBJ2-5 | TRBD1 | TRBV27 | CASSPTGQRWETQYF | TGTGCCAGCAGTCCGACAGGGCAGAGATGGGAGACCCAGTACTTC
few | TRBJ1-5 | TRBD1 | TRBV30 | CAWSGDSNNQPQHF | TGTGCCTGGAGTGGGGACAGTAACAATCAGCCCCAGCATTTT
few | TRBJ2-1 | TRBD2 | TRBV27 | CASSHLIKTSGTALSSYNEQFF | TGTGCCAGCTCCCATTTAATCAAGACTAGCGGGACGGCCCTTAGCTCCTACAATGAGCAGTTCTTC
. | TRBJ1-2 | . | TRBV7-2 | CASSLVARLYGYTF | TGTGCCAGCAGCTTAGTGGCCAGGTTGTATGGCTACACCTTC
few | TRBJ2-5 | TRBD1 | TRBV25-1 | CASSALTGVETQYF | TGTGCCAGCAGTGCCCTAACAGGGGTGGAGACCCAGTACTTC
many | TRBJ2-2 | TRBD1 | TRBV6-2/TRBV6-3 | CATFPGGRGIGELFF | TGTGCCACCTTCCCAGGGGGCCGAGGCATCGGGGAGCTGTTTTTT
. | TRBJ2-5 | . | TRBV24-1 | CAIEGDQETQYF | TGTGCCATCGAAGGGGATCAAGAGACCCAGTACTTC
. | TRBJ2-7 | TRBD1 | TRBV5-1 | CASSFGTDTYEQYF | TGCGCCAGCAGCTTCGGGACAGATACCTACGAGCAGTACTTC
few | TRBJ2-3 | TRBD1 | TRBV5-5 | CASSLADRGRTDTQYF | TGTGCCAGCAGCTTGGCGGACAGGGGGCGGACAGATACGCAGTATTTT
few | TRBJ2-3 | . | TRBV18 | CASSPLTADTQYF | TGTGCCAGCTCACCATTAACCGCAGATACGCAGTATTTT
few | TRBJ1-2 | TRBD1 | TRBV25-1 | CASSESGTGSYGYTF | TGTGCCAGCAGTGAATCAGGGACAGGGAGCTATGGCTACACCTTC
. | TRBJ1-5 | TRBD1 | TRBV6-1 | CASSPPQGAKNQPQHF | TGTGCCAGCAGTCCACCACAGGGGGCAAAAAATCAGCCCCAGCATTTT
. | TRBJ1-6 | . | TRBV28 | CASSLSVSPLHF | TGTGCCAGCAGTTTATCGGTATCTCCCCTCCACTTT
few | TRBJ2-3 | TRBD2 | TRBV9 | CASSGGTGGDTQYF | TGTGCCAGCAGCGGTGGGACCGGGGGGGATACGCAGTATTTT
. | TRBJ1-2 | . | TRBV7-2 | CASSFLVGGGGYTF | TGTGCCAGCAGCTTTTTAGTAGGGGGAGGAGGCTACACCTTC
. | TRBJ1-4 | . | TRBV29-1 | CSAQATTNEKLFF | TGCAGCGCACAGGCGACAACTAATGAAAAACTGTTTTTT
. | TRBJ1-1 | . | TRBV7-9 | CASSLEFRDTEAFF | TGTGCCAGCAGCTTAGAGTTTAGAGACACTGAAGCTTTCTTT
. | TRBJ2-1 | TRBD2 | TRBV20-1 | CSARRGGLYNEQFF | TGCAGTGCAAGGCGCGGGGGGCTCTACAATGAGCAGTTCTTC
. | TRBJ2-1 | TRBD2 | TRBV7-3 | CASSSRGGPSSYNEQFF | TGTGCCAGCAGCTCACGGGGGGGGCCGTCCTCCTACAATGAGCAGTTCTTC
. | TRBJ1-4 | . | TRBV14 | CASRFGFGKLFF | TGTGCCAGCCGGTTCGGGTTCGGGAAACTGTTTTTT
few | TRBJ2-3 | . | TRBV28 | CASSLPGPYTDTQYF | TGTGCCAGCAGTTTGCCCGGGCCGTACACAGATACGCAGTATTTT
many | TRBJ1-1 | . | TRBV7-2 | CASSSQVNTEAFF | TGTGCCAGCAGCTCTCAAGTGAACACTGAAGCTTTCTTT
. | TRBJ2-3 | TRBD2 | TRBV20-1 | CSATKGTSGGFSPDTQYF | TGCAGTGCTACGAAGGGGACTAGCGGGGGGTTTAGCCCAGATACGCAGTATTTT
. | TRBJ1-1 | . | TRBV3-1 | CASSRQEDTEAFF | TGTGCCAGCAGCAGGCAGGAGGACACTGAAGCTTTCTTT
. | TRBJ1-1 | . | TRBV19 | CASSIGGRMNTEAFF | TGTGCCAGTAGTATCGGGGGGCGGATGAACACTGAAGCTTTCTTT
few | TRBJ2-5 | . | TRBV2 | CASSDLGRGETQYF | TGTGCCAGCAGTGATCTAGGGCGCGGCGAGACCCAGTACTTC
few | TRBJ2-7 | . | TRBV6-1 | CASSVQSGVLGEQYF | TGTGCCAGCAGTGTACAGTCAGGGGTTTTGGGCGAGCAGTACTTC
. | TRBJ2-7 | TRBD1 | TRBV6-5 | CASSLRGLGYEQYF | TGTGCCAGCAGCCTAAGGGGGCTCGGCTACGAGCAGTACTTC
. | TRBJ2-1 | TRBD2 | TRBV6-5 | CASSPLSGGRYNEQFF | TGTGCCAGCAGTCCACTTAGCGGGGGGCGCTACAATGAGCAGTTCTTC
few | TRBJ2-3 | . | TRBV2 | CASSERGYSTDTQYF | TGTGCCAGCAGTGAGAGGGGATATAGCACAGATACGCAGTATTTT
. | TRBJ1-5 | . | TRBV4-3 | CASSQAIDRGGRRGRPQHF | TGCGCCAGCAGCCAAGCTATCGACCGAGGTGGGCGCAGGGGTCGGCCCCAGCATTTT
few | TRBJ2-1 | . | TRBV6-1 | CASSEPGQGYNEQFF | TGTGCCAGCAGTGAGCCGGGACAAGGTTACAATGAGCAGTTCTTC